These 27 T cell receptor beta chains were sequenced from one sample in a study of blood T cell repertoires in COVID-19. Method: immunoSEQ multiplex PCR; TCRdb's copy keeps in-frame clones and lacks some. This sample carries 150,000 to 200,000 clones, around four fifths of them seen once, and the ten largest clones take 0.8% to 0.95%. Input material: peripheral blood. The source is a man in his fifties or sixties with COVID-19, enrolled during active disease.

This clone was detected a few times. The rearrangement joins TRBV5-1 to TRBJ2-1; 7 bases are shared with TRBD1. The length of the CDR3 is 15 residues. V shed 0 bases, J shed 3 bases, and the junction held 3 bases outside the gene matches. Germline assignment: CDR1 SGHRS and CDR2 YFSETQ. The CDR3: CASSLGQGIYNEQFF. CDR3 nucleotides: TGCGCCAGCAGCTTGGGACAGGGAATCTACAATGAGCAGTTCTTC.

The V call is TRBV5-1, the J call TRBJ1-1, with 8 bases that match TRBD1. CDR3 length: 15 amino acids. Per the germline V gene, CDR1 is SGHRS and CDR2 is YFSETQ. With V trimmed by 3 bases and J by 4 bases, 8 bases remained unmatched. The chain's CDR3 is CASSSLSRGPTEAFF. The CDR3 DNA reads TGCGCCAGCAGCTCGCTTTCCAGGGGGCCCACTGAAGCTTTCTTT.

The CDR3 DNA sequence: TGCGCCAGCAGCTTGGCCATGGACAGAAGCACAGATACGCAGTATTTT. Protein sequence: CASSLAMDRSTDTQYF. This chain joins TRBV5-1 and TRBJ2-3; TRBD1 is a possible D gene (6 bases). Trimming shortened V by 0 bases and J by 0 bases, and 11 bases separated the two germline ends. CDR3 length: 16 amino acids. Germline CDR1 and CDR2: SGHRS and YFSETQ.

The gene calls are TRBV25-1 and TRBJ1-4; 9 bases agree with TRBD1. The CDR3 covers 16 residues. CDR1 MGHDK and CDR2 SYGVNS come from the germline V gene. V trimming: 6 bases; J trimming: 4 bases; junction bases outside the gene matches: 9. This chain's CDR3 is CASSHSPGQGNEKLFF. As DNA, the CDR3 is TGTGCCAGCAGCCACTCACCGGGACAGGGTAATGAAAAACTGTTTTTT.

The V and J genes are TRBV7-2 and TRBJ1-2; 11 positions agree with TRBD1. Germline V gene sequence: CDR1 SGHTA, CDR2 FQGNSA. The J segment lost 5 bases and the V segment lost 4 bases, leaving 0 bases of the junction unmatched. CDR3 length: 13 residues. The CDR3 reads CASSWDRGYGYTF. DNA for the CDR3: TGTGCCAGCAGCTGGGACAGGGGGTATGGCTACACCTTC.

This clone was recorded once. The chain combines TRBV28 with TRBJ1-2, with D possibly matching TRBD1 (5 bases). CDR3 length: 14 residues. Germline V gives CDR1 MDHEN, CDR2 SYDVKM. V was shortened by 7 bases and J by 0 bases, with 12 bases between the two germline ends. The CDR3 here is CASTLTGANYGYTF. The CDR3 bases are TGTGCCAGCACCCTCACGGGGGCTAACTATGGCTACACCTTC.

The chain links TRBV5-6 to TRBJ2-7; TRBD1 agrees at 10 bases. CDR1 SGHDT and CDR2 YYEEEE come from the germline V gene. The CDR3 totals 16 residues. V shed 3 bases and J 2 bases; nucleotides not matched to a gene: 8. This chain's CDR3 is CASSWGQGTKTYEQYF. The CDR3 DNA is TGTGCCAGCAGCTGGGGACAGGGGACGAAAACCTACGAGCAGTACTTC.

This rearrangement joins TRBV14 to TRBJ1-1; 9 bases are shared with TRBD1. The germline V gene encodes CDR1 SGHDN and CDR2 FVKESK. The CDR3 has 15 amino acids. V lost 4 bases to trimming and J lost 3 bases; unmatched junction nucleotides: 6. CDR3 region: CASSPRTGVYTEAFF. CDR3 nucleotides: TGTGCCAGCAGCCCCCGGACAGGGGTTTACACTGAAGCTTTCTTT.

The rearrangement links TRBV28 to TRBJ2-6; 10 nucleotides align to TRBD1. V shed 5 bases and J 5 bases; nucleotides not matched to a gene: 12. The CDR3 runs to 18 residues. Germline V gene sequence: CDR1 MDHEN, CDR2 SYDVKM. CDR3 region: CASSGPGQGTIWANVLTF. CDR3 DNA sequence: TGTGCCAGCAGTGGACCGGGACAGGGGACGATCTGGGCCAACGTCCTGACTTTC.

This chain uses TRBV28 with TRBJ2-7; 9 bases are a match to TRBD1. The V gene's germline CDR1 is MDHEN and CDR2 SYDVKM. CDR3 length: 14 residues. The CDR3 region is CASVGTGTIYEQYF. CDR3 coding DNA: TGTGCTAGCGTTGGGACAGGGACCATCTACGAGCAGTACTTC.

The CDR3 DNA reads as TGTGCCAGCAGCTTAGATTGGCTAGTTCCCAATGAGCAGTTCTTC. Protein: CASSLDWLVPNEQFF. The gene calls are TRBV11-2 and TRBJ2-1; no clear D. Germline CDR1 reads SGHAT; CDR2 reads FQNNGV. Trimming shortened V by 0 bases and J by 6 bases, and 12 bases separated the two germline ends. This CDR3 contains 15 residues. Full variable domain (rest looked up from reference TRBV11-2 and TRBJ2-1): EAGVAQSPRYKIIEKRQSVAFWCNPISGHATLYWYQQILGQGPKLLIQFQNNGVVDDSQLPKDRFSAERLKGVDSTLKIQPAKLEDSAVYLCASSLDWLVPNEQFFGPGTRLTVL.

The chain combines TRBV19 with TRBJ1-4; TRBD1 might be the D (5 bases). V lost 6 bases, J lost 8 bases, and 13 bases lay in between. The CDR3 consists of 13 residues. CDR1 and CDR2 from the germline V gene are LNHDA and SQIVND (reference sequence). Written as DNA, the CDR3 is TGTGCCAGTAGGGGGCCAGGGAAGGAAAAACTGTTTTTT. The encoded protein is CASRGPGKEKLFF. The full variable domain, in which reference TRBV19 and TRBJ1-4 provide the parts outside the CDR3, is DGGITQSPKYLFRKEGQNVTLSCEQNLNHDAMYWYRQDPGQGLRLIYYSQIVNDFQKGDIAEGYSVSREKKESFPLTVTSAQKNPTAFYLCASRGPGKEKLFFGSGTQLSVL.

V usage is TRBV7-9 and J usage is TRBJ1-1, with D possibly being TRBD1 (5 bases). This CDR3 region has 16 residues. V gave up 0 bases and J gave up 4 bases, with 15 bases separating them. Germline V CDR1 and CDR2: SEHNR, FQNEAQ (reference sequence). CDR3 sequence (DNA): TGTGCCAGCAGCTTAGCGCAGGACATAGCTGGCACTGAAGCTTTCTTT. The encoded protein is CASSLAQDIAGTEAFF.

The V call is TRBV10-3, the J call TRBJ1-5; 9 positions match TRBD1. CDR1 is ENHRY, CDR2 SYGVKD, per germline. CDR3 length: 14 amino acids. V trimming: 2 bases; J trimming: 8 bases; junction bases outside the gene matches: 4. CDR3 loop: CAISEPDRGKPQHF. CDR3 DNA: TGTGCCATCAGTGAGCCGGACAGGGGTAAGCCCCAGCATTTT.

The CDR3 sequence: CSVGAGPAYEQYF. DNA for the CDR3: TGCAGCGTTGGTGCGGGGCCCGCCTACGAGCAGTACTTC. The chain employs TRBV29-1 and TRBJ2-7; maybe TRBD2 (6 bases). V gave up 4 bases and J gave up 2 bases, with 12 bases separating them. Per germline, CDR1 SQVTM and CDR2 ANQGSEA. The CDR3 spans 13 residues.

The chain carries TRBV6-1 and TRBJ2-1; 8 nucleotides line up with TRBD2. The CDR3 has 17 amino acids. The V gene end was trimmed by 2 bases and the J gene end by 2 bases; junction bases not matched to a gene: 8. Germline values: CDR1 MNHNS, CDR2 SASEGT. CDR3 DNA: TGTGCCAGCAGTGAACCTAAAGCGGGAGCCCCCTACAATGAGCAGTTCTTC. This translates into CASSEPKAGAPYNEQFF.

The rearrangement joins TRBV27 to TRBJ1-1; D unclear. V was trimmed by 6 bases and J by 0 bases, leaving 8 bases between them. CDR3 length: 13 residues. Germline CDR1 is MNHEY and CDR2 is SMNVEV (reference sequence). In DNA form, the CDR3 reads TGTGCCAGCAGCCCTTATTTGAACACTGAAGCTTTCTTT. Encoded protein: CASSPYLNTEAFF.

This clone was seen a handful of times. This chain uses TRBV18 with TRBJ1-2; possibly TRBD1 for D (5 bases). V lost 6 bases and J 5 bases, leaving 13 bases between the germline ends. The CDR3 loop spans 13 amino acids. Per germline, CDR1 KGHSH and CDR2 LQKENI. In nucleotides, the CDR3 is TGTGCCAGCTCTCTTCAGGGAGGGTATGGCTACACCTTC. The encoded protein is CASSLQGGYGYTF.

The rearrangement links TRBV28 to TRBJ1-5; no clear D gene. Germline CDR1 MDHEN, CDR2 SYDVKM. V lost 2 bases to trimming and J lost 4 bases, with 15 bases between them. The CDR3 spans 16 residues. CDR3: CASSLLRPGGNQPQHF. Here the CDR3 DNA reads TGTGCCAGCAGTTTACTCCGGCCAGGCGGGAATCAGCCCCAGCATTTT.

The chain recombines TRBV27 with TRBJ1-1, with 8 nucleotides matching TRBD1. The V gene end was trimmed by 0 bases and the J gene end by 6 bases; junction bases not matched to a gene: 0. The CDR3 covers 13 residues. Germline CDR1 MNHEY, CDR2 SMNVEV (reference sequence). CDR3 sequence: CASSLSGQAEAFF. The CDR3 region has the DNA TGTGCCAGCAGTTTATCGGGACAGGCTGAAGCTTTCTTT.

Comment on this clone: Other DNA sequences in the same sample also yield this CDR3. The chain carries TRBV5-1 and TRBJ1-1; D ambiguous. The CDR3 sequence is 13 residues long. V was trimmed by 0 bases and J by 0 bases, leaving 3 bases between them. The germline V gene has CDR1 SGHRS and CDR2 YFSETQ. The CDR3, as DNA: TGCGCCAGCAGCTTGGCCGTGAACACTGAAGCTTTCTTT. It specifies CASSLAVNTEAFF.

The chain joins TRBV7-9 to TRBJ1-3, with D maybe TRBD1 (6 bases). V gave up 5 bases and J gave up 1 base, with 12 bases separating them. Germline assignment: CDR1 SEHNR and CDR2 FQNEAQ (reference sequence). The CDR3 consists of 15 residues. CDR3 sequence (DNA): TGTGCCAGCAGCACACAGGGTACTTCTGGAAACACCATATATTTT. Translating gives CASSTQGTSGNTIYF.

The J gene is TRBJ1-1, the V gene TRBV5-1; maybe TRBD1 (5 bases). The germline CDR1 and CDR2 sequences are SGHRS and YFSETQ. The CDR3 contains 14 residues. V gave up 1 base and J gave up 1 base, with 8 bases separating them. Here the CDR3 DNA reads TGCGCCAGCAGCTTGCAGGGCGCGAACACTGAAGCTTTCTTT. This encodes CASSLQGANTEAFF. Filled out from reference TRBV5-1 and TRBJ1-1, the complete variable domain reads KAGVTQTPRYLIKTRGQQVTLSCSPISGHRSVSWYQQTPGQGLQFLFEYFSETQRNKGNFPGRFSGRQFSNSRSEMNVSTLELGDSALYLCASSLQGANTEAFFGQGTRLTVV.

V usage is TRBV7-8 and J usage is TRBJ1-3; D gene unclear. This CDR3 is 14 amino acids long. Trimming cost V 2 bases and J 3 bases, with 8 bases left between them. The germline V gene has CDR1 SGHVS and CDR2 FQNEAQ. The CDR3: CASSLTEVGNTIYF. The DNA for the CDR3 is TGTGCCAGCAGCTTAACAGAAGTTGGAAACACCATATATTTT.

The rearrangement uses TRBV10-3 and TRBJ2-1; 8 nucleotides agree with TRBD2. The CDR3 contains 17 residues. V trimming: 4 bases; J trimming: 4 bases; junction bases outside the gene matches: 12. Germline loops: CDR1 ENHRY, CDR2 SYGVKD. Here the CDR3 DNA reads TGTGCCATCAGTGGGGGTAGCGGGGAGCCGACGTACAATGAGCAGTTCTTC. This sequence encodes CAISGGSGEPTYNEQFF.

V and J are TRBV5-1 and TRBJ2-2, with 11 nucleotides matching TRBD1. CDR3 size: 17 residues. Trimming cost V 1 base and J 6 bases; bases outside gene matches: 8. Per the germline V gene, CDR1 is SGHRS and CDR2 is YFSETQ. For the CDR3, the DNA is TGCGCCAGCAGCTTGTCCGGACAGGGGGCGTATGCCGGGGAGCTGTTTTTT. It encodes CASSLSGQGAYAGELFF.

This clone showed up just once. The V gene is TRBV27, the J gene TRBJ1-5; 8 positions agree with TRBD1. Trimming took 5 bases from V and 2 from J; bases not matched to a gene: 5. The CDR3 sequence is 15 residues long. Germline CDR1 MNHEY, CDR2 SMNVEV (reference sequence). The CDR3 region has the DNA TGTGCCAGCAGTATTAGGACAGGGCGCAATCAGCCCCAGCATTTT. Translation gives CASSIRTGRNQPQHF.